This T cell receptor beta chain was profiled in a study of blood T cell repertoires in COVID-19. Study as a whole: COVID-19 samples, acute and convalescent, were from the United States, Italy and Spain.

Germline CDR1 reads SGHRS; CDR2 reads YFSETQ. CDR3 length: 14 residues. With 4 bases clipped from V and 3 bases from J, the junction kept 3 bases outside the gene matches. Repertoires were generated with immunoSEQ multiplex PCR, while TCRdb's copy carries only in-frame clones and drops some. Of 220,000 or so clones in the sample, less than 90% were seen once. Enrollees, roughly 18 to 89 years old, lived in 24 US areas. This rearrangement joins TRBV5-1 to TRBJ2-2; 7 bases match TRBD1. The sequenced material came from PBMCs or T cells enriched from blood (not recorded which). This TCR derives from a woman between 35 and 50 years old who had recovered from COVID-19. The CDR3 DNA sequence: TGCGCCAGCAGCACCACAGGGGACACCGGGGAGCTGTTTTTT. Translation: CASSTTGDTGELFF.